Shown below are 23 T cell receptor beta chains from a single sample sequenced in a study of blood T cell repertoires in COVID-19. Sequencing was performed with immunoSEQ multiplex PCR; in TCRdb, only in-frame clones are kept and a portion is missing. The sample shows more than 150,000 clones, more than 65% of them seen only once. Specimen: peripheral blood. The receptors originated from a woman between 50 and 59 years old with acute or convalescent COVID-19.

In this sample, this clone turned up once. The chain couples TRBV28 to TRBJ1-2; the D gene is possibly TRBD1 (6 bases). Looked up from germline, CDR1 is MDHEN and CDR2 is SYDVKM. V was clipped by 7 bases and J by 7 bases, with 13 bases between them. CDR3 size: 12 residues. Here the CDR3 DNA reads TGTGCCAGCACCAGGGGAAGACGTGGCTACACCTTC. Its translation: CASTRGRRGYTF.

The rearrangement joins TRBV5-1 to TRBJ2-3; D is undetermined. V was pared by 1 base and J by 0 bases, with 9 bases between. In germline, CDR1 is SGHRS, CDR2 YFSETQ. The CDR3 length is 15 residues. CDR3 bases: TGCGCCAGCAGCTTGCGTACAGCTAGCACAGATACGCAGTATTTT. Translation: CASSLRTASTDTQYF.

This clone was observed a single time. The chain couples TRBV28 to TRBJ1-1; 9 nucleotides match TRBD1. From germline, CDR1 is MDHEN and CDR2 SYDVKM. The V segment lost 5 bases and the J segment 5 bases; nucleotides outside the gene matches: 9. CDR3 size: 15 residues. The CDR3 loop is CASSDSTGGGTEAFF. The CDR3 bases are TGTGCCAGCAGTGATTCGACAGGGGGAGGGACTGAAGCTTTCTTT.

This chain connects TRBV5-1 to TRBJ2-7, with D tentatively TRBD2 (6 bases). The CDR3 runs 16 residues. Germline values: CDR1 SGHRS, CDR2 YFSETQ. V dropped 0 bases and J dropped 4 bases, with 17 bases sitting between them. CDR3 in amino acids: CASSLGIAASLYEQYF. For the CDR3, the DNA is TGCGCCAGCAGCTTGGGGATAGCGGCTAGTCTTTACGAGCAGTACTTC.

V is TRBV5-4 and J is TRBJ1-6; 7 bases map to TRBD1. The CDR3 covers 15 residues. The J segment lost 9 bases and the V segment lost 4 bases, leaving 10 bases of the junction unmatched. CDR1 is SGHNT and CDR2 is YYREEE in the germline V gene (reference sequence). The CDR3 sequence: CASSPGTAVSSPLHF. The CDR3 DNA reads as TGTGCCAGCAGCCCAGGGACAGCTGTATCTTCACCCCTCCACTTT.

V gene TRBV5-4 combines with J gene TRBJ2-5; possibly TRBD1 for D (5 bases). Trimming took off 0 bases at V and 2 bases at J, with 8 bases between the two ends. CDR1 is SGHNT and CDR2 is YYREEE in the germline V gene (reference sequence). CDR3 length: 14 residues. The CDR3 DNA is TGTGCCAGCAGCTTGGGACAGCAACAAGAGACCCAGTACTTC. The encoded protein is CASSLGQQQETQYF.

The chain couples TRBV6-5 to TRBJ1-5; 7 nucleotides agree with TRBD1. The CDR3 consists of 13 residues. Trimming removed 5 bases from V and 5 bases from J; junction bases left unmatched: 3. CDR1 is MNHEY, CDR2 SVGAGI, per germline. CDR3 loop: CASSPQGDQPQHF. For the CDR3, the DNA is TGTGCCAGCAGTCCCCAGGGGGATCAGCCCCAGCATTTT.

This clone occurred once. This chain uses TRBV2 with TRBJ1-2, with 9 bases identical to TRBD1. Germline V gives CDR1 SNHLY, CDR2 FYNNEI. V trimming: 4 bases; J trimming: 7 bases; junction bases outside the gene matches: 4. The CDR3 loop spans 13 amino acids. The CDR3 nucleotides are TGTGCCAGCAGTGGTAACAGGGGGCCTGGCTACACCTTC. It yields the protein CASSGNRGPGYTF.

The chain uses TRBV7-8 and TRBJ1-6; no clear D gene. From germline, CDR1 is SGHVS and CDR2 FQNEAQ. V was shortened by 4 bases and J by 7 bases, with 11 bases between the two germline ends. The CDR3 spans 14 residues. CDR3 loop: CASSYRSPNSPLHF. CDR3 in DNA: TGTGCCAGCAGCTACCGGTCCCCCAATTCACCCCTCCACTTT.

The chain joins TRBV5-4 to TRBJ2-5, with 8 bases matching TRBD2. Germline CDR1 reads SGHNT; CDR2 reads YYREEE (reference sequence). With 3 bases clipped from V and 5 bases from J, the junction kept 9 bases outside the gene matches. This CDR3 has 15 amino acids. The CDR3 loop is CASSSSGGVGETQYF. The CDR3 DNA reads TGTGCCAGCAGCTCAAGCGGGGGAGTGGGGGAGACCCAGTACTTC. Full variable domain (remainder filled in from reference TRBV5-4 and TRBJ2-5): ETGVTQSPTHLIKTRGQQVTLRCSSQSGHNTVSWYQQALGQGPQFIFQYYREEENGRGNFPPRFSGLQFPNYSSELNVNALELDDSALYLCASSSSGGVGETQYFGPGTRLLVL.

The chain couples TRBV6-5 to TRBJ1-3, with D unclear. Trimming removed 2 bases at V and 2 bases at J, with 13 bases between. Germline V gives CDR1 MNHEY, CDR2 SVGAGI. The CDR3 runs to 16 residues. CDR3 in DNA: TGTGCCAGCAGTTACGGGCACACCGGAACTGGAAACACCATATATTTT. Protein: CASSYGHTGTGNTIYF.

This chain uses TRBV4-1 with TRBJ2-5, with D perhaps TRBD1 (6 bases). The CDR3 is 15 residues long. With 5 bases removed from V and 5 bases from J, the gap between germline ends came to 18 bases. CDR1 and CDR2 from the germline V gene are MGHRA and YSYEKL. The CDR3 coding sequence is TGCGCCAGCAGCGCAGGATATGGGGGCAGGGAGACCCAGTACTTC. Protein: CASSAGYGGRETQYF.

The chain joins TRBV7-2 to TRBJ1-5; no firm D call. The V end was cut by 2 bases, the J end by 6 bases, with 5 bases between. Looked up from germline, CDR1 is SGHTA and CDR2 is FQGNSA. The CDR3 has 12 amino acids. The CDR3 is CASSLMAQPQHF. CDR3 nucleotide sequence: TGTGCCAGCAGCTTAATGGCTCAGCCCCAGCATTTT.

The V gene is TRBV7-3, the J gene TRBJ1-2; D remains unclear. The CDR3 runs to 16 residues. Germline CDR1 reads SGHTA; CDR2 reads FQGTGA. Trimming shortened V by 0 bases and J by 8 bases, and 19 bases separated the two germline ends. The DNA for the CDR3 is TGTGCCAGCAGCTTAACCCCCATCATGGGAGGGTCCGGCTACACCTTC. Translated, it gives CASSLTPIMGGSGYTF.

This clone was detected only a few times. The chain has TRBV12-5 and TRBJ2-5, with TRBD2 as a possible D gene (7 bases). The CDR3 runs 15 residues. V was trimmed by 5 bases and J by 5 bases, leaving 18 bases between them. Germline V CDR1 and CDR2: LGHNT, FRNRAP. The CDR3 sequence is CASGRRGGAGETQYF. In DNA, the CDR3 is TGTGCTAGTGGTCGGCGAGGGGGGGCCGGGGAGACCCAGTACTTC.

The CDR3 loop reads CASSLQGVGYTF. Written as DNA, the CDR3 is TGTGCCAGCAGCTTACAGGGGGTTGGCTACACCTTC. This chain links TRBV7-9 with TRBJ1-2, with 7 bases that match TRBD1. The germline gives CDR1 SEHNR, CDR2 FQNEAQ (reference sequence). The CDR3 consists of 12 residues. Trimming at V came to 2 bases and at J to 7 bases, leaving 1 base not matched to a gene.

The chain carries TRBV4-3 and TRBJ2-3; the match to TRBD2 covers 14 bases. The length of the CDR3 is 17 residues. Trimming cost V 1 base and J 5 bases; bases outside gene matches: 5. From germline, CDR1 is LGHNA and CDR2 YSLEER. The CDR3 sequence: CASSQGLAGGPEDTQYF. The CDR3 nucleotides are TGCGCCAGCAGCCAAGGACTAGCGGGAGGGCCTGAAGATACGCAGTATTTT.

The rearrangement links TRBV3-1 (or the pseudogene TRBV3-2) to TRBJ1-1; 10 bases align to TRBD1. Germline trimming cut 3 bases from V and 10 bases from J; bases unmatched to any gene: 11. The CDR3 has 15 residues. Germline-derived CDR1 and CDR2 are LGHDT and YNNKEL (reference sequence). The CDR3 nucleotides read TGTGCCAGCAGCCAGGCAACCGGGACAGGGGTTCGAGCTTTCTTT. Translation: CASSQATGTGVRAFF.

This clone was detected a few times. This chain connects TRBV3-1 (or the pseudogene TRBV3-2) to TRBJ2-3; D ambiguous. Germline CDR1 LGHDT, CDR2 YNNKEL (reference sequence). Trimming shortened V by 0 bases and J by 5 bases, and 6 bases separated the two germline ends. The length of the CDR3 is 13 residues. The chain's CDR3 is CASSQDFGDTQYF. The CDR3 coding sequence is TGTGCCAGCAGCCAAGATTTCGGAGATACGCAGTATTTT.

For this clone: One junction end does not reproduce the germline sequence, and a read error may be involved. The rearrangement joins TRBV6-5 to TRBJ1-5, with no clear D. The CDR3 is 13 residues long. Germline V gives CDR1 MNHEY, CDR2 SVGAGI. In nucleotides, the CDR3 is TGTGCCAGCCAAGACGGACTTCATCAGTCCCAGCATTTT. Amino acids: CASQDGLHQSQHF.

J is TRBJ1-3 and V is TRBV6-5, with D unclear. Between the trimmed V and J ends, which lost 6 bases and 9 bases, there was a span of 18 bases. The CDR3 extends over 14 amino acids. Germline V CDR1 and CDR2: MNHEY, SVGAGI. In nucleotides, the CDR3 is TGTGCCAGCAGGCGGCAAGGCGCCACCGGCACCATATATTTT. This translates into CASRRQGATGTIYF.

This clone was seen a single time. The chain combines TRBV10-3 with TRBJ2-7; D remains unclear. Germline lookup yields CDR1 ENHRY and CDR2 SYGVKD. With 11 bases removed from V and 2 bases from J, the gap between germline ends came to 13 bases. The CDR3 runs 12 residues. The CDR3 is CAGSDLPYEQYF. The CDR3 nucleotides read TGTGCCGGAAGCGACCTTCCCTACGAGCAGTACTTC.

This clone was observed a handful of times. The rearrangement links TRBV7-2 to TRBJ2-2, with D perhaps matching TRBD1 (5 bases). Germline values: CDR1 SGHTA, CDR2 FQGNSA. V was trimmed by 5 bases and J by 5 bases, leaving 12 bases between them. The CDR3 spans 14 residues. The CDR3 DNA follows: TGTGCCAGCAGCCCAACCTCAGGGACCGGGGAGCTGTTTTTT. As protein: CASSPTSGTGELFF.